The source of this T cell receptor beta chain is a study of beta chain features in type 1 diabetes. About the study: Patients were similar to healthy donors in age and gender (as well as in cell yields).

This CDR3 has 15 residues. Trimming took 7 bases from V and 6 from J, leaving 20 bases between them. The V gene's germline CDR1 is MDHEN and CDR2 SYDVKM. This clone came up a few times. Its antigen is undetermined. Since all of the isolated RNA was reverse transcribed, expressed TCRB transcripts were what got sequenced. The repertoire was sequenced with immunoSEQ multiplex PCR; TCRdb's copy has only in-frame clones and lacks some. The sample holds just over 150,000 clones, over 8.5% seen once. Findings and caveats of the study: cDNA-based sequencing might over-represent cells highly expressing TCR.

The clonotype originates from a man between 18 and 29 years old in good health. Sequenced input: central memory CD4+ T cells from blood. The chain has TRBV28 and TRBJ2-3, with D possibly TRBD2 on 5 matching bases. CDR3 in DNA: TGTGCCAGCATTCGGACCACTAGGGCAGGTGATACGCAGTATTTT. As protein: CASIRTTRAGDTQYF.